This T cell receptor (beta chain) was recorded in a study of blood T cell repertoires in COVID-19. About the study: Sources were T cells, B-cell-depleted T cells, or PBMCs; the material itself was cDNA or gDNA.

V shed 6 bases and J 4 bases; nucleotides not matched to a gene: 4. The CDR3 contains 13 residues. Germline V CDR1 and CDR2: KGHSH, LQKENI. In the authors' methods: Amplification of reference gene primers provided the estimated nucleated cell counts. Here immunoSEQ multiplex PCR was the method, and the copy in TCRdb shows in-frame clones only, minus some. V and J calls and clone size are given by that table; D and trimming were obtained from the DNA. The sample includes roughly 150,000 clones, about 88% seen only once; the top ten take 2% to 3%. It was during active infection that Seattle patients were enrolled and then longitudinally followed.

V is TRBV18 and J is TRBJ1-2; 8 bases line up with TRBD1. The TCR comes from a woman of 80 years or more with COVID-19, enrolled during active disease. The sample consisted of peripheral blood. CDR3 protein: CASSDRDIYGYTF. The CDR3 nucleotides read TGTGCCAGCTCGGACAGGGACATCTATGGCTACACCTTC.